This note documents a single T cell receptor (beta chain) sequence. Ten or more counts support this clone. What antigen it recognizes has not been identified. Read data end 3 residues before the CDR3 end; the end is taken from the germline J gene. At the junction V is shortened by 2 bases and J by 2 bases, with 13 bases in between. The CDR3 starts with the cysteine, ends with the phenylalanine, and has 15 residues. The DNA covers only part of the CDR3, 36 bases in frame from base 1. Based on the germline V gene (reference sequence), the CDR1 and CDR2 sequences are LNHDA and SQIVND. For sequencing, equivalent amounts of genomic DNA were input from CVID and control samples. For every sample, a 60 bp segment covering the rearranged TCRbeta CDR3 region was amplified and then sequenced. The immunoSEQ assay, a bias-corrected multiplex PCR with high-throughput sequencing, was employed for TCRbeta amplification. As for the authors' bioinformatics: Every unique nucleotide sequence counted as a clone and was annotated with V, D and J genes, copy number and frequency. Sequences were labeled productive if in frame, and non-productive if out of frame or containing stop codons. As previously described, clonality was calculated on the basis of Shannon's entropy. Mean CDR3 Kyte-Doolittle hydropathy was derived from the predicted amino acid sequences of productive clones. Using the R hclust function, scaled V gene usage was clustered hierarchically with Manhattan distance and complete linkage. Clone sharing by CDR3 amino acid sequence was assessed by resampling 12 repertoires per group over 100 rounds. The repertoires were screened for approximately 72 published EBV-specific TCRbeta sequences and some 230 published CMV-specific TCRbeta sequences. A couple of CVID samples yielding fewer than 10,000 sequences were excluded from analysis, leaving some 40 CVID repertoires. TCRdb provides this immuneACCESS table in a form limited to in-frame rearrangements. Some clones are lacking; in checked studies, under half of them reflect an unresolved V gene, and why the rest are absent is not known. V, J and clone size reflect that table, while D and trimming were determined from the DNA. The table notes 40,000 to 45,000 clones here, none of them singletons. 2.8% of the sample is held by the ten biggest clonotypes.

This specimen comes from a study of T cell clonality in common variable immunodeficiency (dated by TCRdb to 2013 to 2016). General conclusions and limits of the study: TCRbeta clonality was higher in CVID subjects than in healthy controls (t-test p = 0.018), and the increase was most characteristic of about a third of subjects. Even though DNA input was the same, control samples had an average of about 89,000 unique sequences each, compared with about 30,000 in CVID samples. CVID subjects shared fewer TCRbeta clones with each other than healthy controls did (p < 0.0001). Fewer deletions and N-nucleotide insertions were reportedly observed in CVID TCRbeta sequences, and highly modified clones with 13 or more V deletions were reportedly absent from CVID TCRbeta sequences. According to the authors, figuring out what caused the increased clonality in CVID would require sequencing the repertoires of T cell subpopulations. Differences among patients in the CVID cohort limited the correlations between repertoire features and clinical complications.

Most CVID patients and most healthy controls were of Caucasian heritage. Heparinized peripheral whole blood samples of about 5 to 8 ml were collected from each donor. Genomic DNA from adults with common variable immune deficiency (CVID) and from healthy adult controls was used to sequence TCRbeta CDR3 repertoires. A total of around 22 healthy adult volunteers (around 12 female and 10 male; age range roughly 23 to 66 years, mean age approximately 34) were included in the control group. To isolate peripheral blood mononuclear cells, diluted blood was subjected to density centrifugation over Hypaque 1077 or Ficoll-Paque. Genomic DNA was obtained from unsorted mononuclear cells through either Qiagen column purification or a centrifugation-based method.

The TCR was taken from a person aged 18 to 70 in good health. Sequencing was carried out using peripheral blood mononuclear cells. The chain was built from TRBV19 and TRBJ2-7; TRBD1 might be the D gene, on 5 matching bases. The CDR3 corresponds to CASSIRTAGTYEQYF. CDR3 DNA, as far as it was read: TGTGCCAGTAGTATAAGAACGGCAGGGACCTACGAG. The variable domain in full, with residues beyond the CDR3 obtained from the reference TRBV19 and TRBJ2-7 genes, is DGGITQSPKYLFRKEGQNVTLSCEQNLNHDAMYWYRQDPGQGLRLIYYSQIVNDFQKGDIAEGYSVSREKKESFPLTVTSAQKNPTAFYLCASSIRTAGTYEQYFGPGTRLTVT.